This T cell receptor (beta chain) was captured by sequencing in a study of cytomegalovirus exposure and HLA in healthy donors. Points from the study as a whole: In an earlier analysis, about 87% or about 30%: the productive usage of most TCR beta V segments.

Germline CDR1 and CDR2: SGDLS and YYNGEE. The ends were cut back, 0 bases at V and 4 bases at J, with 14 bases in the middle. This CDR3 comprises 16 residues. Primers included in the PCR were 60 Vbeta and 13 Jbeta primers. Clones were sequenced by immunoSEQ multiplex PCR, and TCRdb holds only the in-frame ones, with some missing. The table has about 110,000 clones, 55% to 75% seen once. Note on this clone: The antigen remains unidentified.

The gene calls are TRBV9 and TRBJ2-1; TRBD2 might be the D (5 bases). The material sequenced was PBMCs. This TCR came from a young man in good health and CMV-seropositive. CDR3 coding DNA: TGTGCCAGCAGCGTAGAGTTCGGAGGCGATTACAATGAGCAGTTCTTC. Translation gives CASSVEFGGDYNEQFF.